These 27 T cell receptor beta chains originate from one sample sequenced in a study of blood T cell repertoires in COVID-19. Here immunoSEQ multiplex PCR was the method, and the copy in TCRdb shows in-frame clones only, minus some. The sample includes approximately 60,000 clones, 65% to 80% seen only once; the top ten take around a sixth. Sequencing used peripheral blood. The receptor source for this set is a man aged 55 to 69 with acute or convalescent COVID-19.

A single count supports this clone. This chain connects TRBV4-1 to TRBJ1-2, with 7 bases fitting TRBD1. The junction had 10 bases not matched to a gene; V was cut back by 0 bases and J by 3 bases. This CDR3 is 17 amino acids long. Germline values: CDR1 MGHRA, CDR2 YSYEKL. The CDR3 DNA reads TGCGCCAGCAGCCAAGATATTACGACAGGGATGGACTATGGCTACACCTTC. Its protein product is CASSQDITTGMDYGYTF.

The gene calls are TRBV3-1 (or the pseudogene TRBV3-2) and TRBJ1-2, with D possibly matching TRBD1 (5 bases). The CDR3 is 16 residues long. The V end was cut by 1 base, the J end by 2 bases, with 14 bases between. Germline CDR1 is LGHDT and CDR2 is YNNKEL (reference sequence). CDR3 region: CASSQVRGAGNYGYTF. As DNA, the CDR3 is TGTGCCAGCAGCCAAGTACGAGGGGCGGGAAACTATGGCTACACCTTC.

V is TRBV6-5 and J is TRBJ2-1, with 7 nucleotides matching TRBD2. In germline, CDR1 is MNHEY, CDR2 SVGAGI. The CDR3 length is 13 residues. Losses at the gene ends were 9 bases for V and 5 bases for J; bases not matched to a gene: 7. The CDR3: CASQGTTNNEQFF. The CDR3 coding sequence is TGTGCCAGTCAAGGGACTACCAACAATGAGCAGTTCTTC.

The chain uses TRBV28 and TRBJ2-2; the D gene is possibly TRBD1 (5 bases). Trimming removed 2 bases from V and 3 bases from J, with 10 bases in between. CDR3 length: 15 residues. Germline values: CDR1 MDHEN, CDR2 SYDVKM. CDR3 in amino acids: CASSLDSTYTGELFF. The CDR3 DNA sequence: TGTGCCAGCAGTTTAGACAGTACCTACACCGGGGAGCTGTTTTTT.

The chain couples TRBV5-6 to TRBJ1-2; a possible D gene is TRBD1 (6 bases). Germline V lookup: CDR1 SGHDT, CDR2 YYEEEE. Trimming shortened V by 3 bases and J by 4 bases, and 7 bases separated the two germline ends. The CDR3 spans 12 residues. The CDR3 DNA sequence: TGTGCCAGCAGCTCACAGGGCTATGGCTACACCTTC. This encodes CASSSQGYGYTF.

The chain employs TRBV2 and TRBJ1-2, with TRBD1 identical over 9 bases. This CDR3 comprises 15 residues. The V segment lost 6 bases and the J segment 1 base; nucleotides outside the gene matches: 6. The germline V gene encodes CDR1 SNHLY and CDR2 FYNNEI. In DNA, the CDR3 is TGTGCCAGCAGCGACCAGGACAGGGGTAACTATGGCTACACCTTC. This encodes CASSDQDRGNYGYTF.

The rearrangement uses TRBV2 and TRBJ2-3, with D perhaps TRBD1 (5 bases). The V gene's germline CDR1 is SNHLY and CDR2 FYNNEI. The CDR3 has 17 amino acids. The V gene lost 5 bases and the J gene lost 2 bases, with 20 bases spanning the gap. CDR3 in amino acids: CASSPERGSRSTDTQYF. CDR3 sequence (DNA): TGTGCCAGCAGTCCGGAAAGGGGATCAAGGTCCACAGATACGCAGTATTTT.

The table lists this clone with a count of one. The V call is TRBV2, the J call TRBJ2-7; 10 positions match TRBD1. Germline loops: CDR1 SNHLY, CDR2 FYNNEI. The ends lost 5 bases at V and 3 bases at J; junction bases unmatched: 7. This CDR3 has 15 residues. The CDR3 sequence is CASSRDRGASYEQYF. The CDR3 bases are TGTGCCAGCAGTCGGGACAGGGGTGCCAGCTACGAGCAGTACTTC.

The chain couples TRBV28 to TRBJ2-4; tentatively, D is TRBD2 (6 bases). CDR1 is MDHEN and CDR2 is SYDVKM in the germline V gene. The V end lost 0 bases, the J end lost 1 base, and 13 bases lay between the germline ends. The CDR3 covers 17 residues. This CDR3 reads CASSLWDGSAAKNIQYF. The CDR3, as DNA: TGTGCCAGCAGTTTATGGGACGGGAGTGCGGCCAAAAACATTCAGTACTTC.

V and J are TRBV10-3 and TRBJ2-3; D is possibly TRBD2 (7 bases). CDR3 length equals 16 residues. The germline CDR1 and CDR2 sequences are ENHRY and SYGVKD. Trimming pared 1 base from V and 4 bases from J, leaving 15 bases between. The CDR3 loop reads CAISEFIRGGPDTQYF. The DNA for the CDR3 is TGTGCCATCAGTGAGTTTATTAGGGGGGGCCCAGATACGCAGTATTTT.

The J gene is TRBJ2-7, the V gene TRBV6-2 or TRBV6-3; 7 nucleotides align to TRBD2. The CDR3 spans 15 residues. CDR1 is MNHEY, CDR2 SVGEGT, per germline. Losses at the gene ends were 4 bases for V and 4 bases for J; bases not matched to a gene: 10. The CDR3 DNA sequence: TGTGCCAGCAGTTCCCCCCGGGGAGGGTGGTACGAGCAGTACTTC. Translating it yields CASSSPRGGWYEQYF.

The CDR3 here is CASSPRPKGWSSGANVLTF. The DNA of the CDR3 is TGTGCCAGTAGCCCTAGACCTAAAGGCTGGAGCTCTGGGGCCAACGTCCTGACTTTC. The V call is TRBV19, the J call TRBJ2-6; D uncertain. The CDR3 loop spans 19 amino acids. From germline, CDR1 is LNHDA and CDR2 SQIVND (reference sequence). V was cut by 6 bases and J by 0 bases, with 21 bases left in between.

This clone was detected only once. The V and J genes are TRBV24-1 and TRBJ2-7; D perhaps matches TRBD2 (5 bases). The CDR3 runs to 15 residues. With 2 bases removed from V and 4 bases from J, the gap between germline ends came to 14 bases. Germline V gene sequence: CDR1 KGHDR, CDR2 SFDVKD. Written as DNA, the CDR3 is TGTGCCACCAGTGATTCAGACTCGGGGAAATACGAGCAGTACTTC. Translating gives CATSDSDSGKYEQYF.

This clone turned up a few times. The J gene is TRBJ2-7, the V gene TRBV9, with TRBD1 identical over 9 bases. CDR3 length: 15 amino acids. Germline CDR1 SGDLS, CDR2 YYNGEE. V shed 4 bases, J shed 4 bases, and the junction held 9 bases outside the gene matches. The CDR3 here is CASSPQGQGRYEQYF. As DNA, the CDR3 is TGTGCCAGCAGCCCCCAAGGACAGGGGCGGTACGAGCAGTACTTC. Variable domain in full (rest from reference TRBV9 and TRBJ2-7): DSGVTQTPKHLITATGQRVTLRCSPRSGDLSVYWYQQSLDQGLQFLIQYYNGEERAKGNILERFSAQQFPDLHSELNLSSLELGDSALYFCASSPQGQGRYEQYFGPGTRLTVT.

V is TRBV5-4 and J is TRBJ2-1; 8 nucleotides align to TRBD2. The CDR3 is 17 residues long. Germline V CDR1 and CDR2: SGHNT, YYREEE (reference sequence). Germline trimming cut 4 bases from V and 1 base from J; bases unmatched to any gene: 10. For the CDR3, the DNA is TGTGCCAGCAGCCCTACAGAAGCGGGAGATTCCTACAATGAGCAGTTCTTC. It yields the protein CASSPTEAGDSYNEQFF. The variable domain in full, completed from reference TRBV5-4 and TRBJ2-1, reads ETGVTQSPTHLIKTRGQQVTLRCSSQSGHNTVSWYQQALGQGPQFIFQYYREEENGRGNFPPRFSGLQFPNYSSELNVNALELDDSALYLCASSPTEAGDSYNEQFFGPGTRLTVL.

The CDR3 reads CAWSATTGGGGYTF. CDR3 nucleotides: TGTGCCTGGAGTGCGACGACAGGGGGCGGTGGCTACACCTTC. V usage is TRBV30 and J usage is TRBJ1-2; 10 positions agree with TRBD1. The CDR3 sequence is 14 residues long. Germline trimming cut 1 base from V and 7 bases from J; bases unmatched to any gene: 6. The germline gives CDR1 GTSNPN, CDR2 SVGIG (reference sequence). The variable domain in full, with the rest retrieved from reference TRBV30 and TRBJ1-2, is SQTIHQWPATLVQPVGSPLSLECTVEGTSNPNLYWYRQAAGRGLQLLFYSVGIGQISSEVPQNLSASRPQDRQFILSSKKLLLSDSGFYLCAWSATTGGGGYTFGSGTRLTVV.

This clone was observed a handful of times. The rearrangement joins TRBV7-2 to TRBJ2-7, with TRBD2 matching over 7 bases. V gave up 5 bases and J gave up 0 bases; unmatched junction bases: 4. From germline, CDR1 is SGHTA and CDR2 FQGNSA. CDR3 length: 14 residues. CDR3 DNA: TGTGCCAGCAGCCGGGGGACTATCTCCTACGAGCAGTACTTC. Translating it yields CASSRGTISYEQYF.

The V gene is TRBV2, the J gene TRBJ2-7, with 9 positions matching TRBD1. The CDR3 sequence is 14 residues long. Trimming took 4 bases from V and 2 from J; bases not matched to a gene: 3. The germline gives CDR1 SNHLY, CDR2 FYNNEI. CDR3 DNA: TGTGCCAGCAGTGGGGACAGGGCAACCTACGAGCAGTACTTC. Amino acid sequence: CASSGDRATYEQYF.

The chain combines TRBV12-5 with TRBJ2-2; 9 bases fit TRBD2. CDR1 and CDR2 (germline): LGHNT, FRNRAP. This CDR3 contains 15 residues. Unmatched junction bases numbered 4, after V lost 3 bases and J lost 5 bases. DNA of the CDR3: TGTGCTAGTGGTTTTGTAGCGGGAGATACCGGGGAGCTGTTTTTT. It is translated as CASGFVAGDTGELFF.

The CDR3 nucleotides are TGTGCCAGCAGCAACACAGGGCCGTACTCTGGGGCCAACGTCCTGACTTTC. Translation gives CASSNTGPYSGANVLTF. V is TRBV21-1 and J is TRBJ2-6; TRBD1 is taken as the D call from the table, unchecked against the DNA. TRBV21-1 is assigned pseudogene status. The CDR3 is 17 residues long.

The chain recombines TRBV30 with TRBJ1-2, with D perhaps TRBD1 (5 bases). Germline V gene lookup returns CDR1 GTSNPN and CDR2 SVGIG (reference sequence). This CDR3 region has 16 residues. Between the trimmed V and J ends, which lost 0 bases and 7 bases, there was a span of 21 bases. CDR3 sequence (DNA): TGTGCCTGGAGTGTACATAGGCGGGGCGGAGGATTTGGCTACACCTTC. Translation: CAWSVHRRGGGFGYTF.

This clone was seen more than once but under ten times. V is TRBV29-1 and J is TRBJ2-5; maybe TRBD1 (6 bases). V shed 5 bases and J shed 7 bases, with 20 bases lying between them. Germline-derived CDR1 and CDR2 are SQVTM and ANQGSEA. The CDR3 totals 14 residues. CDR3 residues: CSVTSVGGAGTQYF. Here the CDR3 DNA reads TGCAGCGTTACCTCGGTAGGGGGAGCTGGGACCCAGTACTTC.

The J gene is TRBJ2-5, the V gene TRBV11-2, with 11 bases that match TRBD1. This CDR3 contains 16 residues. In germline, CDR1 is SGHAT, CDR2 FQNNGV. Unmatched junction bases numbered 15, after V lost 5 bases and J lost 10 bases. The chain's CDR3 is CASSPRPGTGGGDQYF. The DNA of the CDR3 is TGTGCCAGCAGCCCTAGACCGGGGACAGGGGGAGGTGACCAGTACTTC.

In its sample, this clone was seen many times. V is TRBV19 and J is TRBJ2-7; 7 positions match TRBD1. Germline-derived CDR1 and CDR2 are LNHDA and SQIVND (reference sequence). The ends lost 6 bases at V and 3 bases at J; junction bases unmatched: 5. This CDR3 region has 13 residues. In DNA, the CDR3 is TGTGCCAGTAGCTCCACAGGGGACTACGAGCAGTACTTC. As protein: CASSSTGDYEQYF.

The V and J genes are TRBV28 and TRBJ2-7; possibly TRBD2 for D (6 bases). CDR1 and CDR2 (germline): MDHEN, SYDVKM. The CDR3 totals 14 residues. V lost 3 bases and J lost 1, with 10 bases in between. The CDR3 region has the DNA TGTGCCAGCAGTTTCGGCCGGGGGTCCTACGAGCAGTACTTC. It is translated as CASSFGRGSYEQYF. The variable domain in full, completed from reference TRBV28 and TRBJ2-7, reads DVKVTQSSRYLVKRTGEKVFLECVQDMDHENMFWYRQDPGLGLRLIYFSYDVKMKEKGDIPEGYSVSREKKERFSLILESASTNQTSMYLCASSFGRGSYEQYFGPGTRLTVT.

This clone appeared a few times. The CDR3 loop is CASGEGQGYEQYF. CDR3 bases: TGTGCCAGCGGAGAAGGACAGGGCTACGAGCAGTACTTC. The chain links TRBV12-3 or TRBV12-4 to TRBJ2-7; 8 bases align to TRBD1. After removal of 8 bases from V and 3 bases from J, the junction contained 6 bases not matched to a gene. CDR3 length: 13 residues.

This clone was detected once. The chain joins TRBV24-1 to TRBJ2-1; maybe TRBD2 (7 bases). The CDR3 runs 15 residues. Between the trimmed V and J ends, which lost 9 bases and 1 base, there was a span of 15 bases. The germline V gene has CDR1 KGHDR and CDR2 SFDVKD. CDR3 sequence (DNA): TGTGCCACCGGCGATGAGGGGGGGTCCTACAATGAGCAGTTCTTC. This gives the protein CATGDEGGSYNEQFF.